This is a list of T cell receptor beta chains from one sample in a study of CD8+ T cells in alopecia areata. Sequencing was performed with immunoSEQ multiplex PCR; in TCRdb, only in-frame clones are kept and a portion is missing. The sample lists approximately 180,000 clones; around 60% were seen once. Sequencing used CD4+ T cells sorted from blood, obtained at week 0. These receptors all come from a human donor with alopecia areata. CDR3s include the opening cysteine and the closing phenylalanine or tryptophan. The order of the fields is V gene, J gene, CDR3 length, clone size, D gene, CDR3 DNA, CDR3 protein. A D gene is named only where the DNA matches it firmly. The size of a clone is reported for some rows only, either as once, few or many, or as a class for expanded clones.

v_call: TRBV15; j_call: TRBJ1-6; cdr3_length: 15; clone_size: NA; d_call: TRBD1; cdr3_nt: TGTGCCACCAGCCCTGCTCAGGGGGGAGGTTCACCCCTCCACTTT; cdr3_aa: CATSPAQGGGSPLHF
v_call: TRBV29-1; j_call: TRBJ2-2; cdr3_length: 13; clone_size: NA; d_call: NA; cdr3_nt: TGCAGCGCTGTCACAGGGATTACTGGGGAGCTGTTTTTT; cdr3_aa: CSAVTGITGELFF
v_call: TRBV2; j_call: TRBJ1-6; cdr3_length: 14; clone_size: NA; d_call: TRBD1; cdr3_nt: TGTGCCAGCAGGGGACAGGGGAATAATTCACCCCTCCACTTT; cdr3_aa: CASRGQGNNSPLHF
v_call: TRBV30; j_call: TRBJ2-7; cdr3_length: 13; clone_size: NA; d_call: NA; cdr3_nt: TGTGCCTGGAGTGTACAAATCGGTGACAAGCAGTACTTC; cdr3_aa: CAWSVQIGDKQYF
v_call: TRBV11-2; j_call: TRBJ1-1; cdr3_length: 14; clone_size: NA; d_call: NA; cdr3_nt: TGTGCCAGCAGCTTAATGAGGGGGGGCACTGAAGCTTTCTTT; cdr3_aa: CASSLMRGGTEAFF
v_call: TRBV29-1; j_call: TRBJ1-1; cdr3_length: 14; clone_size: NA; d_call: NA; cdr3_nt: TGCAGCGTTGGCCCCGGTCAGTCGAACACTGAAGCTTTCTTT; cdr3_aa: CSVGPGQSNTEAFF
v_call: TRBV7-3; j_call: TRBJ2-6; cdr3_length: 15; clone_size: few; d_call: NA; cdr3_nt: TGTGCCAGCAGCTTAACGTCCGGTGGGGCCAACGTCCTGACTTTC; cdr3_aa: CASSLTSGGANVLTF
v_call: TRBV7-9; j_call: TRBJ2-5; cdr3_length: 16; clone_size: NA; d_call: NA; cdr3_nt: TGTGCCAGCAGCGCCCCGGGCGGACTACCCCCCATGGCCCAGTACTTC; cdr3_aa: CASSAPGGLPPMAQYF
v_call: TRBV7-8; j_call: TRBJ2-7; cdr3_length: 12; clone_size: NA; d_call: TRBD1; cdr3_nt: TGTGCCAGCAGCTTAGTCCGGGACAGGCAGTACTTC; cdr3_aa: CASSLVRDRQYF
v_call: TRBV5-1; j_call: TRBJ1-6; cdr3_length: 15; clone_size: NA; d_call: TRBD1; cdr3_nt: TGCGCCAGCAGCGGTTCACAGGGGTTGGTTTCACCCCTCCACTTT; cdr3_aa: CASSGSQGLVSPLHF
v_call: TRBV4-2; j_call: TRBJ1-1; cdr3_length: 13; clone_size: NA; d_call: TRBD1; cdr3_nt: TGTGCCAGCAAGGGGACAGGGAACACTGAAGCTTTCTTT; cdr3_aa: CASKGTGNTEAFF
v_call: TRBV6-6; j_call: TRBJ2-5; cdr3_length: 13; clone_size: NA; d_call: NA; cdr3_nt: TGTGCCAGCAGGCAGGACTCCGACGAGACCCAGTACTTC; cdr3_aa: CASRQDSDETQYF
v_call: TRBV29-1; j_call: TRBJ1-2; cdr3_length: 13; clone_size: NA; d_call: NA; cdr3_nt: TGCAGCGTTGCCGGGCCCACTAACTATGGCTACACCTTC; cdr3_aa: CSVAGPTNYGYTF
v_call: TRBV10-3; j_call: TRBJ2-1; cdr3_length: 13; clone_size: NA; d_call: NA; cdr3_nt: TGTGCCATCAGTGATCCACAGGTTAATGAGCAGTTCTTC; cdr3_aa: CAISDPQVNEQFF
v_call: TRBV9; j_call: TRBJ2-3; cdr3_length: 13; clone_size: NA; d_call: TRBD2; cdr3_nt: TGTGCCAGCAGCGTTCGGGGGGCAGATACGCAGTATTTT; cdr3_aa: CASSVRGADTQYF
v_call: TRBV30; j_call: TRBJ1-6; cdr3_length: 12; clone_size: NA; d_call: TRBD1; cdr3_nt: TGTGCCTGGCGCAGGGGGAATTCACCCCTCCACTTT; cdr3_aa: CAWRRGNSPLHF
v_call: TRBV30; j_call: TRBJ2-3; cdr3_length: 11; clone_size: NA; d_call: NA; cdr3_nt: TGTGCCTGGAACGGAGGCAGCGCTGAGTATTTT; cdr3_aa: CAWNGGSAEYF
v_call: TRBV5-1; j_call: TRBJ1-1; cdr3_length: 14; clone_size: NA; d_call: NA; cdr3_nt: TGCGCCAGCAGCTTTGGCAACGCGGGGCTGGAAGCTTTCTTT; cdr3_aa: CASSFGNAGLEAFF
v_call: TRBV7-6; j_call: TRBJ2-5; cdr3_length: 11; clone_size: NA; d_call: NA; cdr3_nt: TGTGCCAGCAGCCCCCAGGAGACCCAGTACTTC; cdr3_aa: CASSPQETQYF
v_call: TRBV5-1; j_call: TRBJ2-5; cdr3_length: 11; clone_size: NA; d_call: NA; cdr3_nt: TGCGCCAGCAGCGATCAAGAGACCCAGTACTTC; cdr3_aa: CASSDQETQYF
v_call: TRBV5-1; j_call: TRBJ2-7; cdr3_length: 15; clone_size: NA; d_call: NA; cdr3_nt: TGCGCCAGCAGCTTGCCACTACAGGGATCGGGAGAGCAGTACTTC; cdr3_aa: CASSLPLQGSGEQYF
v_call: TRBV5-1; j_call: TRBJ2-3; cdr3_length: 17; clone_size: NA; d_call: TRBD2; cdr3_nt: TGCGCCAGCAGCTTGGCTAGCGGGGGATATAGCACAGATACGCAGTATTTT; cdr3_aa: CASSLASGGYSTDTQYF
v_call: TRBV6-1; j_call: TRBJ1-5; cdr3_length: 14; clone_size: NA; d_call: NA; cdr3_nt: TGTGCCAGCAGTGAACAGGGGACCAGGCAGCCCCAGCATTTT; cdr3_aa: CASSEQGTRQPQHF
v_call: TRBV5-6; j_call: TRBJ2-6; cdr3_length: 18; clone_size: once; d_call: TRBD1; cdr3_nt: TGTGCCAGCAGGCTTACCGGGACAGGGGTGAGAGGGGCCAACGTCCTGACTTTC; cdr3_aa: CASRLTGTGVRGANVLTF
v_call: TRBV29-1; j_call: TRBJ2-2; cdr3_length: 13; clone_size: NA; d_call: NA; cdr3_nt: TGCAGCGTTGGGACGGGGAACACCGGGGAGCTGTTTTTT; cdr3_aa: CSVGTGNTGELFF
v_call: TRBV19; j_call: TRBJ2-3; cdr3_length: 14; clone_size: NA; d_call: NA; cdr3_nt: TGTGCCAGTACCATACGGCTAGCTACAGATACGCAGTATTTT; cdr3_aa: CASTIRLATDTQYF
v_call: TRBV29-1; j_call: TRBJ2-2; cdr3_length: 13; clone_size: NA; d_call: NA; cdr3_nt: TGCAGCGTTCAAAGGAAGTGGACCGGGGAGCTGTTTTTT; cdr3_aa: CSVQRKWTGELFF
v_call: TRBV6-5; j_call: TRBJ1-2; cdr3_length: 13; clone_size: NA; d_call: NA; cdr3_nt: TGTGCCAGCAGTCTGACAGGAAACTATGGCTACACCTTC; cdr3_aa: CASSLTGNYGYTF
v_call: TRBV30; j_call: TRBJ2-7; cdr3_length: 11; clone_size: NA; d_call: NA; cdr3_nt: TGTGCCTCCTCCCGTTCCCGCGAGCAGTACTTC; cdr3_aa: CASSRSREQYF
v_call: TRBV27; j_call: TRBJ1-1; cdr3_length: 13; clone_size: NA; d_call: NA; cdr3_nt: TGTGCCAGCACCCGTCGGAGAGACACTGAAGCTTTCTTT; cdr3_aa: CASTRRRDTEAFF
v_call: TRBV11-2; j_call: TRBJ2-7; cdr3_length: 15; clone_size: NA; d_call: NA; cdr3_nt: TGTGCCAGCAGCTTATATTGGGACCCGCCCTACGAGCAGTACTTC; cdr3_aa: CASSLYWDPPYEQYF
v_call: TRBV4-1; j_call: TRBJ2-3; cdr3_length: 13; clone_size: NA; d_call: NA; cdr3_nt: TGCGCCAGCAGCCGCGGGACTTCAGATACGCAGTATTTT; cdr3_aa: CASSRGTSDTQYF
v_call: TRBV18; j_call: TRBJ1-5; cdr3_length: 13; clone_size: NA; d_call: TRBD1; cdr3_nt: TGTGCCAGCTCACTGGACAGGAATCAGCCCCAGCATTTT; cdr3_aa: CASSLDRNQPQHF
v_call: TRBV5-6; j_call: TRBJ1-2; cdr3_length: 13; clone_size: NA; d_call: TRBD1; cdr3_nt: TGTGCCAGCAGCGATACAGGGGGTAATGGCTACACCTTC; cdr3_aa: CASSDTGGNGYTF
v_call: TRBV29-1; j_call: TRBJ1-2; cdr3_length: 13; clone_size: NA; d_call: NA; cdr3_nt: TGCAGCGTTGAAGACACAGGGTACTATGGCTACACCTTC; cdr3_aa: CSVEDTGYYGYTF
v_call: TRBV29-1; j_call: TRBJ2-1; cdr3_length: 13; clone_size: NA; d_call: NA; cdr3_nt: TGCAGCGTTTCGGGCAGGGCCTACAATGAGCAGTTCTTC; cdr3_aa: CSVSGRAYNEQFF
v_call: TRBV28; j_call: TRBJ1-1; cdr3_length: 15; clone_size: NA; d_call: TRBD1; cdr3_nt: TGTGCCAGCAGTCCCTGGGACAGCCCGAACACTGAAGCTTTCTTT; cdr3_aa: CASSPWDSPNTEAFF
v_call: TRBV19; j_call: TRBJ1-2; cdr3_length: 10; clone_size: NA; d_call: NA; cdr3_nt: TGTGCCATTACAGGGTTTGGCTACACCTTC; cdr3_aa: CAITGFGYTF
v_call: TRBV2; j_call: TRBJ2-7; cdr3_length: 13; clone_size: NA; d_call: NA; cdr3_nt: TGTGCCAGCAGTGTACGGGGACCCTACGAGCAGTACTTC; cdr3_aa: CASSVRGPYEQYF
v_call: TRBV2; j_call: TRBJ2-5; cdr3_length: 12; clone_size: NA; d_call: TRBD2; cdr3_nt: TGTGCCAGCCTGGGCGGGGGAGAGACCCAGTACTTC; cdr3_aa: CASLGGGETQYF
v_call: TRBV10-3; j_call: TRBJ1-6; cdr3_length: 16; clone_size: NA; d_call: NA; cdr3_nt: TGTGCCATCAGTGAGTCCCGGTCCAGTAATAATTCACCCCTCCACTTT; cdr3_aa: CAISESRSSNNSPLHF
v_call: TRBV14; j_call: TRBJ2-3; cdr3_length: 18; clone_size: few; d_call: NA; cdr3_nt: TGTGCCAGCAGCCAACAATTGCGTGGGGGGGCGTCCACAGATACGCAGTATTTT; cdr3_aa: CASSQQLRGGASTDTQYF
v_call: TRBV30; j_call: TRBJ1-3; cdr3_length: 13; clone_size: NA; d_call: NA; cdr3_nt: TGTGCCTGGAGTGTGGGGGTTGGAAACACCATATATTTT; cdr3_aa: CAWSVGVGNTIYF
v_call: TRBV29-1; j_call: TRBJ2-7; cdr3_length: 14; clone_size: NA; d_call: TRBD1; cdr3_nt: TGCAGCGTTCTTTGGACAGGGTCGAGCTACGAGCAGTACTTC; cdr3_aa: CSVLWTGSSYEQYF
v_call: TRBV30; j_call: TRBJ1-2; cdr3_length: 13; clone_size: NA; d_call: NA; cdr3_nt: TGTGCCTGGACGCGGCAGGGGAACTATGGCTACACCTTC; cdr3_aa: CAWTRQGNYGYTF
v_call: TRBV11-3; j_call: TRBJ1-6; cdr3_length: 14; clone_size: NA; d_call: NA; cdr3_nt: TGTGCCAGCAGCTTAGGCGGTACGGGTTCACCCCTCCACTTT; cdr3_aa: CASSLGGTGSPLHF
v_call: TRBV29-1; j_call: TRBJ1-1; cdr3_length: 13; clone_size: once; d_call: TRBD1; cdr3_nt: TGCAGCGCGACCAACAGGGGCAAGACTGAAGCTTTCTTT; cdr3_aa: CSATNRGKTEAFF
v_call: TRBV28; j_call: TRBJ1-2; cdr3_length: 14; clone_size: NA; d_call: NA; cdr3_nt: TGTGCCAGCAGTTTTGACCGGGGGCGCTATGGCTACACCTTC; cdr3_aa: CASSFDRGRYGYTF
v_call: TRBV6-5; j_call: TRBJ1-1; cdr3_length: 13; clone_size: NA; d_call: NA; cdr3_nt: TGTGCCAGCAGGAGCCGCCGGTCCTCCCCGGCTTTCTTT; cdr3_aa: CASRSRRSSPAFF
v_call: TRBV2; j_call: TRBJ2-2; cdr3_length: 15; clone_size: NA; d_call: NA; cdr3_nt: TGTGCCAGCAGTGCCGGACAGCCGAACACCGGGGAGCTGTTTTTT; cdr3_aa: CASSAGQPNTGELFF
v_call: TRBV4-2; j_call: TRBJ1-6; cdr3_length: 16; clone_size: few; d_call: NA; cdr3_nt: TGTGCCAGCAGCCGCCAATTGGGGGAGCCTAATTCACCCCTCCACTTT; cdr3_aa: CASSRQLGEPNSPLHF
v_call: TRBV29-1; j_call: TRBJ2-1; cdr3_length: 13; clone_size: NA; d_call: NA; cdr3_nt: TGCAGCGCTGTCATAAGCTCCTACAATGAGCAGTTCTTC; cdr3_aa: CSAVISSYNEQFF
v_call: TRBV11-2; j_call: TRBJ2-1; cdr3_length: 14; clone_size: once; d_call: TRBD1; cdr3_nt: TGTGCCAGCAGCTATCGGACAGGGGACAATGAGCAGTTCTTC; cdr3_aa: CASSYRTGDNEQFF
v_call: TRBV9; j_call: TRBJ1-3; cdr3_length: 16; clone_size: few; d_call: NA; cdr3_nt: TGTGCCAGCAGCGCTTACTCCTGGCTGGATGGAAACACCATATATTTT; cdr3_aa: CASSAYSWLDGNTIYF
v_call: TRBV5-1; j_call: TRBJ2-5; cdr3_length: 16; clone_size: NA; d_call: TRBD2; cdr3_nt: TGCGCCAGCAGCCTTCAACTAGCGGGGGGAACAGAGACCCAGTACTTC; cdr3_aa: CASSLQLAGGTETQYF